A selection of T cell receptor beta chains follows, all from one sample in a study of blood T cell repertoires in COVID-19. Repertoires were generated with immunoSEQ multiplex PCR, while TCRdb's copy carries only in-frame clones and drops some. Here the sample spans about 60,000 clones, around 90% being singletons. Sequenced material: peripheral blood. Every receptor here comes from a human donor in a cohort sampled during active COVID-19. CDR3s include the opening cysteine and the closing phenylalanine or tryptophan. A D gene is named only where the DNA matches it firmly. Clone size is not always given. Where it is, it says once, few, many or a class for expanded clones.

v_call,j_call,clone_size,d_call,cdr3_aa,cdr3_nt
TRBV9,TRBJ2-7,.,TRBD2,CASSVDPGGHGEQYF,TGTGCCAGCAGCGTAGATCCGGGAGGGCATGGCGAGCAGTACTTC
TRBV29-1,TRBJ2-5,few,TRBD1,CSGQGRSETQYF,TGCAGCGGACAGGGGAGGTCAGAGACCCAGTACTTC
TRBV24-1,TRBJ1-5,.,.,CATSDTGGGNQPQHF,TGTGCCACCAGTGATACCGGGGGAGGGAATCAGCCCCAGCATTTT
TRBV5-1,TRBJ1-1,.,TRBD1,CASSFRQGRDTEAFF,TGCGCCAGCAGCTTCAGACAGGGGAGGGACACTGAAGCTTTCTTT
TRBV23-1,TRBJ2-3,.,TRBD2,CASRRSRLHPGTSGSTDTQYF,TGCGCCAGCAGGCGGTCCCGCTTACATCCCGGGACTAGCGGGAGCACAGATACGCAGTATTTT
TRBV6-5,TRBJ2-2,once,.,CASSYSKGHGELFF,TGTGCCAGCAGTTACTCCAAGGGGCACGGGGAGCTGTTTTTT
TRBV15,TRBJ1-4,.,.,CATSRVRPNNEKLFF,TGTGCCACCAGCAGAGTGAGGCCGAATAATGAAAAACTGTTTTTT
TRBV7-9,TRBJ1-4,.,.,CASSRGLANEKLFF,TGTGCCAGCAGCCGAGGGTTGGCTAATGAAAAACTGTTTTTT
TRBV11-2,TRBJ2-1,once,.,CASSQDSVGGNEQFF,TGTGCCAGCAGCCAGGACAGTGTGGGGGGGAATGAGCAGTTCTTC
TRBV5-1,TRBJ1-2,.,.,CASSLGTNRPYGYTF,TGCGCCAGCAGCCTCGGGACAAACCGGCCATATGGCTACACCTTC
TRBV28,TRBJ2-5,.,TRBD2,CASSLAGGPRETQYF,TGTGCCAGCAGTTTAGCGGGAGGCCCTCGTGAGACCCAGTACTTC
TRBV11-2,TRBJ1-2,.,.,CASSSGVAGYTF,TGTGCCAGCAGCTCAGGGGTCGCTGGCTACACCTTC
TRBV7-2,TRBJ2-2,.,.,CASSTEYTGELFF,TGTGCCAGCAGCACAGAATACACCGGGGAGCTGTTTTTT
TRBV3-1/TRBV3-2,TRBJ2-1,.,TRBD2,CASPLDGTSGVHDHNEQFF,TGTGCCAGCCCCCTTGACGGGACTAGCGGGGTACATGACCACAATGAGCAGTTCTTC
TRBV4-1,TRBJ2-1,.,TRBD1,CASSQEQGGRSNEQFF,TGCGCCAGCAGCCAAGAACAGGGGGGACGGTCCAATGAGCAGTTCTTC
TRBV12-5,TRBJ2-6,.,TRBD1,CASGLVRGTGAPGANVLTF,TGTGCTAGTGGTTTGGTACGAGGGACAGGGGCCCCTGGGGCCAACGTCCTGACTTTC
TRBV4-1,TRBJ2-1,.,TRBD2,CASSHPPGLAGGGPGEQFF,TGCGCCAGCAGCCATCCTCCGGGACTAGCGGGGGGGGGTCCTGGTGAGCAGTTCTTC
TRBV19,TRBJ1-5,.,TRBD1,CASSRMDRGNNQPQHF,TGTGCCAGTAGTCGGATGGACAGGGGTAACAATCAGCCCCAGCATTTT
TRBV5-4,TRBJ2-7,.,.,CASSLVADEYEQYF,TGTGCCAGCAGCTTGGTAGCGGATGAATACGAGCAGTACTTC
TRBV7-3,TRBJ2-5,.,.,CARFPRQHQETQYF,TGTGCCAGGTTTCCGAGACAGCACCAAGAGACCCAGTACTTC
TRBV7-2,TRBJ2-5,.,TRBD2,CASSPGLARSETQYF,TGTGCCAGCAGCCCGGGACTAGCGAGGAGCGAGACCCAGTACTTC
TRBV7-8,TRBJ2-1,.,TRBD2,CASSPGTSLYNEQFF,TGTGCCAGCAGCCCCGGGACTAGCTTGTACAATGAGCAGTTCTTC
TRBV18,TRBJ1-2,.,.,CASSPGHQDYGYTF,TGTGCCAGCTCACCGGGACACCAGGACTATGGCTACACCTTC
TRBV10-3,TRBJ2-5,.,TRBD1,CAISESQGAGETQYF,TGTGCCATCAGTGAGTCGCAGGGGGCCGGTGAGACCCAGTACTTC
TRBV7-2,TRBJ2-7,.,TRBD1,CASSLGSGQAYEQYF,TGTGCCAGCAGCTTAGGGTCCGGACAGGCCTACGAGCAGTACTTC
TRBV28,TRBJ1-2,.,.,CASSLGGHNYGYTF,TGTGCCAGCAGTTTAGGTGGGCACAACTATGGCTACACCTTC
TRBV7-9,TRBJ2-7,.,.,CASSLKEGPYEQYF,TGTGCCAGCAGCTTAAAGGAGGGACCCTACGAGCAGTACTTC
TRBV29-1,TRBJ1-5,.,TRBD1,CSVRTQGGNQPQHF,TGCAGCGTCCGGACCCAGGGGGGCAATCAGCCCCAGCATTTT
TRBV19,TRBJ1-2,once,TRBD1,CASTTAGTGFYYTF,TGTGCCAGTACCACAGCCGGGACAGGGTTCTACTACACCTTC
TRBV21-1,TRBJ2-6,.,.,CASNCVGSGANVLTF,.
TRBV7-2,TRBJ1-3,.,TRBD1,CASSLGTGGNTIYF,TGTGCCAGCAGCCTTGGGACAGGGGGAAACACCATATATTTT
TRBV7-9,TRBJ1-2,.,.,CASSLGGAPDYGYTF,TGTGCCAGCAGCTTAGGTGGGGCGCCCGACTATGGCTACACCTTC
TRBV6-5,TRBJ2-1,.,TRBD2,CASSVRLAGDHEQFF,TGTGCCAGCAGCGTAAGACTAGCGGGAGACCATGAGCAGTTCTTC
TRBV5-1,TRBJ2-3,.,.,CASSSGTGTDTQYF,TGCGCCAGCAGCTCCGGGACTGGTACAGATACGCAGTATTTT
TRBV12-2,TRBJ2-5,.,.,CASRLVSGRTETQYF,TGTGCAAGTCGCTTAGTAAGCGGGCGAACAGAGACCCAGTACTTC
TRBV27,TRBJ2-7,.,.,CASSFRDSSYEQYF,TGTGCCAGCAGTTTCCGGGACTCGTCCTACGAGCAGTACTTC
TRBV18,TRBJ1-4,.,.,CASSPPPATNEKLFF,TGTGCCAGCTCACCACCTCCCGCAACTAATGAAAAACTGTTTTTT
TRBV5-6,TRBJ2-3,.,.,CASQPLSADTQYF,TGTGCCAGCCAACCTTTGTCGGCAGATACGCAGTATTTT
TRBV5-4,TRBJ2-1,.,TRBD1,CASSRTGGLTANEQFF,TGTGCCAGCAGCCGGACAGGGGGCCTAACGGCGAATGAGCAGTTCTTC
TRBV5-5,TRBJ1-2,.,.,CASSLDPGNYGYTF,TGTGCCAGCAGCTTGGATCCAGGGAACTATGGCTACACCTTC
TRBV3-1/TRBV3-2,TRBJ2-7,.,.,CASSQGRGGEQYF,TGTGCCAGCAGCCAAGGACGAGGAGGGGAGCAGTACTTC
TRBV28,TRBJ1-1,.,.,CASSFRLMNTEAFF,TGTGCCAGCAGTTTCCGACTGATGAACACTGAAGCTTTCTTT
TRBV9,TRBJ2-5,.,TRBD2,CASSRTSGGETQYF,TGTGCCAGCAGCCGAACTAGCGGCGGAGAGACCCAGTACTTC
TRBV7-2,TRBJ2-4,.,TRBD2,CASSEGLAGVNIQYF,TGTGCCAGCAGCGAAGGACTAGCGGGAGTAAACATTCAGTACTTC
TRBV19,TRBJ1-2,.,.,CASSPSGETGGYTF,TGTGCCAGTAGTCCTTCGGGGGAAACTGGGGGCTACACCTTC
TRBV30,TRBJ2-1,once,.,CAWSVWSGPYNEQFF,TGTGCCTGGAGTGTCTGGAGCGGCCCTTACAATGAGCAGTTCTTC
TRBV5-1,TRBJ1-4,.,.,CASSGAGSVRTNEKLFF,TGCGCCAGCAGCGGGGCCGGGAGTGTGCGGACTAATGAAAAACTGTTTTTT
TRBV15,TRBJ2-2,.,.,CATRIGETTGELFF,TGTGCCACCAGGATCGGGGAGACCACCGGGGAGCTGTTTTTT
TRBV19,TRBJ1-2,.,TRBD1,CASSMDRGMYGYTF,TGTGCCAGTAGTATGGACAGGGGCATGTATGGCTACACCTTC
TRBV6-2/TRBV6-3,TRBJ2-3,.,TRBD2,CASSPHRGASGDTDTQYF,TGTGCCAGCAGCCCCCACCGTGGGGCTAGCGGGGACACAGATACGCAGTATTTT
TRBV25-1,TRBJ1-2,once,.,CASSDLPGPDDYGYTF,TGTGCCAGCAGTGACCTCCCGGGTCCCGACGACTATGGCTACACCTTC
TRBV3-1/TRBV3-2,TRBJ1-2,.,.,CASSQARQFYGYTF,TGTGCCAGCAGCCAAGCTCGACAGTTCTATGGCTACACCTTC
TRBV6-5,TRBJ1-1,once,TRBD1,CASSRDRGRTEAFF,TGTGCCAGCAGTCGGGACAGGGGGAGGACTGAAGCTTTCTTT